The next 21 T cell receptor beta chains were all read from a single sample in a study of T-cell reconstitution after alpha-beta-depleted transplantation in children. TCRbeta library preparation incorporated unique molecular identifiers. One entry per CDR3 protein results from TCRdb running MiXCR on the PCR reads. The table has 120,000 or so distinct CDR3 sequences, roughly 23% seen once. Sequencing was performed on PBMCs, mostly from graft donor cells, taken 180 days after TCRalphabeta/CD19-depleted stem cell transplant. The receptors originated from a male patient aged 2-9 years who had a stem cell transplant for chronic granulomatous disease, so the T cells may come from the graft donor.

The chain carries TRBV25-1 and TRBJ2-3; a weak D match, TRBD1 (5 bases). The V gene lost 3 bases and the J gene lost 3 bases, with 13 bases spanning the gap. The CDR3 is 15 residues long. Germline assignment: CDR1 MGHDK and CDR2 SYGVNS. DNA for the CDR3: TGTGCCAGCAGTGATGGCCAGGGTGGAACAGATACGCAGTATTTT. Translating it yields CASSDGQGGTDTQYF. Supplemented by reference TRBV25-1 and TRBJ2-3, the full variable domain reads EADIYQTPRYLVIGTGKKITLECSQTMGHDKMYWYQQDPGMELHLIHYSYGVNSTEKGDLSSESTVSRIRTEHFPLTLESARPSHTSQYLCASSDGQGGTDTQYFGPGTRLTVL.

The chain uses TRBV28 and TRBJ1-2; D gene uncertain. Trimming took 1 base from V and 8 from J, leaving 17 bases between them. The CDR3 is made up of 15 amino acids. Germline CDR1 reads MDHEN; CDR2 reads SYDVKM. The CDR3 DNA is TGTGCCAGCAGTTTATTTGCCCGGGTCCCTAGGGGCTACACCTTC. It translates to CASSLFARVPRGYTF.

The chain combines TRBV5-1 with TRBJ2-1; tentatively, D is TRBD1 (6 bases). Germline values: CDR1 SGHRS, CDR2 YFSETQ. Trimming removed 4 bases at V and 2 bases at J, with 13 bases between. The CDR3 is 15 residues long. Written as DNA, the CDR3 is TGCGCCAGCAGCACAGGGCAGGGGACCTACAATGAGCAGTTCTTC. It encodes CASSTGQGTYNEQFF.

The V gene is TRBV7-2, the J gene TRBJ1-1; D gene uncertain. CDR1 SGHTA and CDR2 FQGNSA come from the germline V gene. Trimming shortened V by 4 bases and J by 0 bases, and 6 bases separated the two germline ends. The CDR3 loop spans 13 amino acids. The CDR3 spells CASSYTVNTEAFF. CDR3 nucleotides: TGTGCCAGCAGCTACACAGTGAACACTGAAGCTTTCTTT.

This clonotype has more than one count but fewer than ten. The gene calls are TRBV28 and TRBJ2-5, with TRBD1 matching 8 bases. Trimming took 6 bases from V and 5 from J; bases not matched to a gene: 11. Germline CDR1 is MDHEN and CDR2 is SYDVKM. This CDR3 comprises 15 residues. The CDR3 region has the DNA TGTGCCAGCAGCCAACTCAGGGGGCCTTGGGAGACCCAGTACTTC. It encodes CASSQLRGPWETQYF.

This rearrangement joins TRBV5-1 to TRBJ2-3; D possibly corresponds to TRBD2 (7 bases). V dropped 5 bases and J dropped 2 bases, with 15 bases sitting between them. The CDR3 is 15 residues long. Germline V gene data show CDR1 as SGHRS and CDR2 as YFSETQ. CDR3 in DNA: TGCGCCAGCAGTTATACGGGGGGCCCCACAGATACGCAGTATTTT. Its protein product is CASSYTGGPTDTQYF.

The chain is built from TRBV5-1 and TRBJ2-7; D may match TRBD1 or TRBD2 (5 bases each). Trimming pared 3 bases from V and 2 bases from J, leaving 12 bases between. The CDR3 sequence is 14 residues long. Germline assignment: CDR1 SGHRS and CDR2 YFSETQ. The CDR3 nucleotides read TGCGCCAGCAGCTCCCGGGACGCCACCTACGAGCAGTACTTC. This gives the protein CASSSRDATYEQYF.

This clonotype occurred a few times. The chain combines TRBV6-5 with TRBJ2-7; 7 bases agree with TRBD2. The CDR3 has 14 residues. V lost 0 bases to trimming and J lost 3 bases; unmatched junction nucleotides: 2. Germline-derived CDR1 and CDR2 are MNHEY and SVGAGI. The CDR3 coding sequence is TGTGCCAGCAGTTACTCGGTAGCGGGCTACGAGCAGTACTTC. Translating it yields CASSYSVAGYEQYF.

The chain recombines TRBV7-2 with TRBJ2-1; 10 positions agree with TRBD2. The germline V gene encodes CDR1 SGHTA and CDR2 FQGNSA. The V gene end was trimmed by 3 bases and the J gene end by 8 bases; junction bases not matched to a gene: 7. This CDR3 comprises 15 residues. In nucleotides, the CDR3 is TGTGCCAGCAGCTTCCGCGAGCGGGAGGGCCATGAGCAGTTCTTC. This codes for CASSFREREGHEQFF.

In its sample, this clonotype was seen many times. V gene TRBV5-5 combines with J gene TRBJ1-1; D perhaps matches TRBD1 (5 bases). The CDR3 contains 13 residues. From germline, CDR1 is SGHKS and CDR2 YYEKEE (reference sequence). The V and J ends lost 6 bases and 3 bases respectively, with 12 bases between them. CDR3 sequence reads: CASTDGGYTEAFF. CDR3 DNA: TGTGCCAGCACCGATGGGGGATACACTGAAGCTTTCTTT.

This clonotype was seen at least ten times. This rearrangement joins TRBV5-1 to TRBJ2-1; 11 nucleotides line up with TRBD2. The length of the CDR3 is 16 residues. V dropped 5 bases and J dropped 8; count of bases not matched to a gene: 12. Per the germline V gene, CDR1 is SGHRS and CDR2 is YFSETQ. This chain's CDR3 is CASRSLAGGPKDEQFF. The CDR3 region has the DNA TGCGCCAGCAGATCCTTAGCGGGAGGGCCTAAGGATGAGCAGTTCTTC.

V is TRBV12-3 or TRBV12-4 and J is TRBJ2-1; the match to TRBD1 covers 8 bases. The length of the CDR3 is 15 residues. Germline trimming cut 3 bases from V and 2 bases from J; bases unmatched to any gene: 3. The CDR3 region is CASSFPRGPYNEQFF. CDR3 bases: TGTGCCAGCAGTTTCCCCAGGGGGCCCTACAATGAGCAGTTCTTC.

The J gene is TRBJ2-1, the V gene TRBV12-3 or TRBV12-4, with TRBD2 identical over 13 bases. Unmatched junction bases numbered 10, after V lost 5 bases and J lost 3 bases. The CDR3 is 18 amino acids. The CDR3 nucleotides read TGTGCCAGCAGTCCCGGGACTAGCGGGGCCGATTTCTACAATGAGCAGTTCTTC. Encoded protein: CASSPGTSGADFYNEQFF.

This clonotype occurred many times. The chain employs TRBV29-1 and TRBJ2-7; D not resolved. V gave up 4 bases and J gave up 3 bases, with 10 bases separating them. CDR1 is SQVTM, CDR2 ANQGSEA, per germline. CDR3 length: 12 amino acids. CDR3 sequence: CSVVDGGYEQYF. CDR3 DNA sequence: TGCAGCGTTGTGGACGGTGGCTACGAGCAGTACTTC.

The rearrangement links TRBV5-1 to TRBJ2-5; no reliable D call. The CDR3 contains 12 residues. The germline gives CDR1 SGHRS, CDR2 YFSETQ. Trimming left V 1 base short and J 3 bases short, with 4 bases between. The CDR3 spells CASSLIKETQYF. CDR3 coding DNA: TGCGCCAGCAGCTTGATCAAAGAGACCCAGTACTTC.

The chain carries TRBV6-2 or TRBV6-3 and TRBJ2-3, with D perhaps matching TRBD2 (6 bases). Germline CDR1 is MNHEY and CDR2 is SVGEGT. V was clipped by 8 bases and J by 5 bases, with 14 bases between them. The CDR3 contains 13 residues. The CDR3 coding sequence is TGTGCCAGCGAGTTACGGCGGGGAGATACGCAGTATTTT. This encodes CASELRRGDTQYF.

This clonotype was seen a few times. Here the CDR3 reads CASSLVAHEQFF. CDR3 bases: TGTGCCAGCAGCTTAGTGGCCCATGAGCAGTTCTTC. The chain couples TRBV7-9 to TRBJ2-1, with D unclear. Germline values: CDR1 SEHNR, CDR2 FQNEAQ (reference sequence). The CDR3 spans 12 residues. The V end was cut by 1 base, the J end by 8 bases, with 6 bases between.

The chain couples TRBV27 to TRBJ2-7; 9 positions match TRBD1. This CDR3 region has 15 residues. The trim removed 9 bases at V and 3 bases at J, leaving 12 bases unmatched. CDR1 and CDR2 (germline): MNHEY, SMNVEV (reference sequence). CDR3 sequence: CARTVPGQGYYEQYF. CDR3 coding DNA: TGTGCCAGAACCGTACCGGGACAGGGTTACTACGAGCAGTACTTC.

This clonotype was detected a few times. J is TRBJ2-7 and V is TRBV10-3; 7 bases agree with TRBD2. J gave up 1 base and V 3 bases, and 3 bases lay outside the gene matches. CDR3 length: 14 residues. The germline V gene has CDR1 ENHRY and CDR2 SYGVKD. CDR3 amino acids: CAISDAGESYEQYF. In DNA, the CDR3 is TGTGCCATCAGTGACGCGGGAGAATCCTACGAGCAGTACTTC.

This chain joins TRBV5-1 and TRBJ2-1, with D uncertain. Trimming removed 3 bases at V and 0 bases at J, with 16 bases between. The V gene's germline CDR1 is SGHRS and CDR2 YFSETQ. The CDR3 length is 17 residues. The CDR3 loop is CASSSSAQLSSYNEQFF. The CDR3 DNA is TGCGCCAGCAGCTCTTCTGCGCAGTTGAGCTCCTACAATGAGCAGTTCTTC.

CDR3 loop: CASSKHQETQYF. The CDR3 DNA reads as TGTGCCAGCAGCAAACATCAAGAGACCCAGTACTTC. The V gene is TRBV11-2, the J gene TRBJ2-5, with D hard to call. Trimming cost V 5 bases and J 2 bases, with 6 bases left between them. Germline assignment: CDR1 SGHAT and CDR2 FQNNGV. The CDR3 runs to 12 residues. Complete variable domain (other parts from reference TRBV11-2 and TRBJ2-5): EAGVAQSPRYKIIEKRQSVAFWCNPISGHATLYWYQQILGQGPKLLIQFQNNGVVDDSQLPKDRFSAERLKGVDSTLKIQPAKLEDSAVYLCASSKHQETQYFGPGTRLLVL.